This section outlines one T cell receptor (beta chain) sequence together with its context. Original handling: Counts of nucleated cells, estimated from reference gene primer amplification, were obtained. Produced via immunoSEQ multiplex PCR; TCRdb's table is partial and in-frame only. That table gives V, J and clone size, and the DNA gave D and trimming. The repertoire holds approximately 270,000 clones, with around 90% as singletons. The record originates from a study of blood T cell repertoires in COVID-19. Study-wide context: The United States, Italy and Spain were the sources of the acute and convalescent COVID-19 samples. The cDNA or gDNA used as material had been derived from T cells, B-cell-depleted T cells, or PBMCs.

V was pared by 4 bases and J by 8 bases, with 6 bases between. Germline values: CDR1 SNHLY, CDR2 FYNNEI. The CDR3 totals 11 residues. The sequence derives from a man in his fifties with acute or convalescent COVID-19. Sequencing was performed on peripheral blood. This sequence joins TRBV2 and TRBJ2-1; D ambiguous. The CDR3 region is CASSVFDEQFF. As DNA, the CDR3 is TGTGCCAGCAGTGTTTTCGATGAGCAGTTCTTC.